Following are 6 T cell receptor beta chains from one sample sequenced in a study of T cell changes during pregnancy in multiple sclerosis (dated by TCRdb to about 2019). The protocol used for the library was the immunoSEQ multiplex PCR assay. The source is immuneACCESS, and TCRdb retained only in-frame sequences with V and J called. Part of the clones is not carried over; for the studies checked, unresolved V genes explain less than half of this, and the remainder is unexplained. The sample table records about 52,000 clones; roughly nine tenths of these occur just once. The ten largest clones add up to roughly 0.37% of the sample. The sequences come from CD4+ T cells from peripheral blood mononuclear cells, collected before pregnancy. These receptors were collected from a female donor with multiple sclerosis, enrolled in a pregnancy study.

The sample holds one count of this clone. CDR3 bases: TGCGCCAGCAGCCAAGAGGGTTGGCAGCGGGAGAAGGAGACCCAGTACTTC. It translates to CASSQEGWQREKETQYF. The V gene is TRBV4-1, the J gene TRBJ2-5; 8 nucleotides agree with TRBD2. V trimming: 0 bases; J trimming: 5 bases; junction bases outside the gene matches: 11. The CDR3 extends over 17 amino acids. The germline V gene encodes CDR1 MGHRA and CDR2 YSYEKL.

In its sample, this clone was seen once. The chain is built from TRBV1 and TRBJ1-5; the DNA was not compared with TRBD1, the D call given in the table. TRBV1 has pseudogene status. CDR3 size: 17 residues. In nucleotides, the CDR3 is TGCACCAGCAGCCAAGGGGGGACAGGGGGCCAGAATCAGCCCCAGCATTTT. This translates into CTSSQGGTGGQNQPQHF.

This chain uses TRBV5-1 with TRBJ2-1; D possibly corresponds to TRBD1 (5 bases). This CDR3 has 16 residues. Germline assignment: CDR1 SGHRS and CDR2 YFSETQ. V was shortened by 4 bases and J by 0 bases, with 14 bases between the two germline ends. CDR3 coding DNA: TGCGCCAGCAGCCGGACACTCTCTAGCTCCTACAATGAGCAGTTCTTC. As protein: CASSRTLSSSYNEQFF.

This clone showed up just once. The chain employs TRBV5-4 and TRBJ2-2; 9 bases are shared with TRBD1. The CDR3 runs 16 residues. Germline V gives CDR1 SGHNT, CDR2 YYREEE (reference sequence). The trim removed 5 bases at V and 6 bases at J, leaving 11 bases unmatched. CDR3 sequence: CASRRIRDRVAGELFF. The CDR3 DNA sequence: TGTGCCAGCAGAAGGATCCGGGACAGGGTCGCCGGGGAGCTGTTTTTT.

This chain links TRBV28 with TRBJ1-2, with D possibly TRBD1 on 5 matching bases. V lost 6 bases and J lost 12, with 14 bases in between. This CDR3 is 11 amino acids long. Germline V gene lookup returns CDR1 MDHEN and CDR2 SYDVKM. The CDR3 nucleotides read TGTGCCAGCAGGTACCGGGACTCAAACACCTTC. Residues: CASRYRDSNTF.

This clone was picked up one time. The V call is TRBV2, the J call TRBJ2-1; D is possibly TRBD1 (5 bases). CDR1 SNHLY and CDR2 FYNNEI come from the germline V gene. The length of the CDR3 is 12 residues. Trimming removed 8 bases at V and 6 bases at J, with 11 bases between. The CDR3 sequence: CASRTLGNEQFF. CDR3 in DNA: TGTGCCAGCCGGACACTCGGCAATGAGCAGTTCTTC.